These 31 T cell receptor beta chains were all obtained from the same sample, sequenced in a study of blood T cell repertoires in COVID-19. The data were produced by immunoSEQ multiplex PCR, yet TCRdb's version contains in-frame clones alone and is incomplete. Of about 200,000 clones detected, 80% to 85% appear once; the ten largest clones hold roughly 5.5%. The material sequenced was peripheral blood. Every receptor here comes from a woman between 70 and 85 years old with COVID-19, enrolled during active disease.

CDR3 DNA: TGTGCCAGTAGTAACAGGGCGAATTCACCCCTCCACTTT. It specifies CASSNRANSPLHF. The genes are TRBV19 and TRBJ1-6; D is possibly TRBD1 (6 bases). Deletions cut 4 bases from V and 7 bases from J, with 8 bases between. CDR3 length: 13 amino acids. CDR1 LNHDA and CDR2 SQIVND come from the germline V gene (reference sequence).

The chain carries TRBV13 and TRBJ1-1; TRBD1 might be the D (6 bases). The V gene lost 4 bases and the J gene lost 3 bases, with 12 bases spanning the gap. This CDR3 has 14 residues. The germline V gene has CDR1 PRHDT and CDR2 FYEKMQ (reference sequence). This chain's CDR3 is CASSYGQRYTEAFF. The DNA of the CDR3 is TGTGCCAGCAGCTATGGACAGCGCTACACTGAAGCTTTCTTT.

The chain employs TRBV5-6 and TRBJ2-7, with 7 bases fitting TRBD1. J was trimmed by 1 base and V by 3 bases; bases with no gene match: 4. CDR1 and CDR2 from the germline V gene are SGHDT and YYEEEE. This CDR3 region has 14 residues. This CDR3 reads CASSYRQGSYEQYF. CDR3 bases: TGTGCCAGCAGCTACCGACAGGGATCCTACGAGCAGTACTTC.

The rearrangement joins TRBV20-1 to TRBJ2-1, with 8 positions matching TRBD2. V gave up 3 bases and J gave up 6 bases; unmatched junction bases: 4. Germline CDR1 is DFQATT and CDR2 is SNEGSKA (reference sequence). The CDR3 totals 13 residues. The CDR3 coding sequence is TGCAGTGCTAGTGACGGGAGGGGCAATGAGCAGTTCTTC. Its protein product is CSASDGRGNEQFF.

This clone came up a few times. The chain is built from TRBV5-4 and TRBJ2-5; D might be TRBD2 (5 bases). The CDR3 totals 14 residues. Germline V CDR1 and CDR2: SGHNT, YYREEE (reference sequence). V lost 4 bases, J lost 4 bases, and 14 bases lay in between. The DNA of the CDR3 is TGTGCCAGCAGCCCGGCGGGTCGTACAGAGACCCAGTACTTC. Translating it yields CASSPAGRTETQYF.

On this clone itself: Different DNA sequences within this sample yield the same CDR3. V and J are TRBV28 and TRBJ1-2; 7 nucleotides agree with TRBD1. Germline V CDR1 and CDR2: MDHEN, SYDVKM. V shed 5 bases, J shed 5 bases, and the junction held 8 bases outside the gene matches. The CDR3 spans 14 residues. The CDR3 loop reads CASSILTGSYGYTF. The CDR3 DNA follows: TGTGCCAGCAGTATCCTGACAGGGTCTTATGGCTACACCTTC.

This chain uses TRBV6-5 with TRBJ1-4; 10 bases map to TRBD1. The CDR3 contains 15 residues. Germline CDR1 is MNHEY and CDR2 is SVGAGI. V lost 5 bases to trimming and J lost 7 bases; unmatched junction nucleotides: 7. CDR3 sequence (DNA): TGTGCCAGCAGTATACGGACAGGGGGGGGTGAAAAACTGTTTTTT. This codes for CASSIRTGGGEKLFF.

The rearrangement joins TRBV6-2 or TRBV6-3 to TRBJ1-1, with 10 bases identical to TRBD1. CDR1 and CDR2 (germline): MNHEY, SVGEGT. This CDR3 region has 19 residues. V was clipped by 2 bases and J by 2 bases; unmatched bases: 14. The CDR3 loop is CASSYPLTGGFIFNTEAFF. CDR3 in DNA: TGTGCCAGCAGTTACCCGCTGACAGGGGGCTTCATCTTCAACACTGAAGCTTTCTTT.

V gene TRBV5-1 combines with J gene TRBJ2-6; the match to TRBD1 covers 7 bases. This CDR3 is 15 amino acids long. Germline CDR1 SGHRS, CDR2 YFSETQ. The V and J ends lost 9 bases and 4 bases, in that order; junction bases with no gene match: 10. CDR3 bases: TGCGCCACCTCAACAGGGGACACAGGGGCCAACGTCCTGACTTTC. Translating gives CATSTGDTGANVLTF.

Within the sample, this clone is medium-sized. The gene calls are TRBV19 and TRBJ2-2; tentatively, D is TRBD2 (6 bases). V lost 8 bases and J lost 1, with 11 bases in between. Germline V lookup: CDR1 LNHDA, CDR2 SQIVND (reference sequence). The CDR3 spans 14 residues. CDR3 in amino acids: CASSARGNTGELFF. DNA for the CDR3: TGTGCCAGTTCTGCGCGGGGGAACACCGGGGAGCTGTTTTTT.

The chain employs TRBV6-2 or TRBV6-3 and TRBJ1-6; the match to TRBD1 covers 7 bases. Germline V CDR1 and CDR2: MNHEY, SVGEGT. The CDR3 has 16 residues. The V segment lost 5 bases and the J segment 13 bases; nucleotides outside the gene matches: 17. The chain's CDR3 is CASSMGQKRDGRPLHF. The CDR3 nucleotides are TGTGCCAGCAGTATGGGACAGAAGCGTGATGGACGGCCCCTCCACTTT.

CDR3 DNA sequence: TGTGCCAGCAGCTTAAACTTTGACAACCGCTGGGGGGGTAGCAATCAGCCCCAGCATTTT. It encodes CASSLNFDNRWGGSNQPQHF. J is TRBJ1-5 and V is TRBV7-3; D possibly corresponds to TRBD1 (5 bases). V was pared by 1 base and J by 0 bases, with 22 bases between. Germline CDR1 reads SGHTA; CDR2 reads FQGTGA. The CDR3 is made up of 20 amino acids.

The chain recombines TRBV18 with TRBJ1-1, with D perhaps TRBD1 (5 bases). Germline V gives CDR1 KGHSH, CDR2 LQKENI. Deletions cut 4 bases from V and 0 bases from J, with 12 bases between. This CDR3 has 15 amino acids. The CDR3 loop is CASSLGGALNTEAFF. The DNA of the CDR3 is TGTGCCAGCTCACTGGGAGGGGCCCTGAACACTGAAGCTTTCTTT.

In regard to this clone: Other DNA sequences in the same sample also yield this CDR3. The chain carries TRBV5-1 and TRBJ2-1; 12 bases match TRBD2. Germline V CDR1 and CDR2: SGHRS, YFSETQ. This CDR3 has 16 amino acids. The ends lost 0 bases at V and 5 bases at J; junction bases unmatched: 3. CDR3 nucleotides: TGCGCCAGCAGCTTGGCAGGACTAGCGGGGCACAATGAGCAGTTCTTC. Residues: CASSLAGLAGHNEQFF.

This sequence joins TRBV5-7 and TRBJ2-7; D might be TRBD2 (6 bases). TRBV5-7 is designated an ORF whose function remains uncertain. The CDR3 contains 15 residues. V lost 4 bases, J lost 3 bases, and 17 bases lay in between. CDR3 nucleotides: TGTGCCAGCAGCAGGGCGGGTAGCGGACTCTACGAGCAGTACTTC. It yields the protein CASSRAGSGLYEQYF.

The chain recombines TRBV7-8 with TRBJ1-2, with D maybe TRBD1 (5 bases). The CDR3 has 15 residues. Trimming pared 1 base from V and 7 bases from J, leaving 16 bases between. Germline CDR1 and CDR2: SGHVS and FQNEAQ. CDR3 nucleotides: TGTGCCAGCAGCTTAGAGGGCCCCCCTCAGGGTGGCTACACCTTC. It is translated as CASSLEGPPQGGYTF.

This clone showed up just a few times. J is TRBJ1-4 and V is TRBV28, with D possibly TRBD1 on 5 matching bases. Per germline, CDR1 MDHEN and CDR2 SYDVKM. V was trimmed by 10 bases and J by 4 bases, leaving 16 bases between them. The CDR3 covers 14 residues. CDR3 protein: CATLGGAVNEKLFF. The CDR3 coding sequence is TGTGCCACCCTCGGAGGGGCGGTTAATGAAAAACTGTTTTTT.

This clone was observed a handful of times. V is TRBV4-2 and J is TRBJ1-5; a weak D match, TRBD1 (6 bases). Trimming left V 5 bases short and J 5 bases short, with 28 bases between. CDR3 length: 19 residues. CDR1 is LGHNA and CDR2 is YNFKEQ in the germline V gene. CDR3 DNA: TGTGCCAGCAGCAGTTTAGGTCAGGGGCTCATCCAGGGCGATCAGCCCCAGCATTTT. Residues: CASSSLGQGLIQGDQPQHF.

The chain's CDR3 is CASSFRTSGTVDEQFF. The CDR3 region has the DNA TGTGCCAGCAGTTTCCGGACTAGCGGGACTGTTGATGAGCAGTTCTTC. The chain carries TRBV5-6 and TRBJ2-1; 12 positions match TRBD2. V lost 5 bases, J lost 8 bases, and 11 bases stayed unmatched. Germline V gives CDR1 SGHDT, CDR2 YYEEEE. This CDR3 is built from 16 residues.

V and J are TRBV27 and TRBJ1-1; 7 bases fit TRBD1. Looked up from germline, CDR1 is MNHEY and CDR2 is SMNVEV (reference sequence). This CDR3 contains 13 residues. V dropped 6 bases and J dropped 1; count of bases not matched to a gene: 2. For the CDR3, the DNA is TGTGCCAGCAGGACAGGGTGGAACACTGAAGCTTTCTTT. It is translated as CASRTGWNTEAFF.

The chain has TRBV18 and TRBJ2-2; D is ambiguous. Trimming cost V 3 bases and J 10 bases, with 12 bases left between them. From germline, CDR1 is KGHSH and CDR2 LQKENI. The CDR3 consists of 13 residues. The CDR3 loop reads CASSPTGNEELFF. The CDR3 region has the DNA TGTGCCAGCTCACCGACGGGTAACGAGGAGCTGTTTTTT.

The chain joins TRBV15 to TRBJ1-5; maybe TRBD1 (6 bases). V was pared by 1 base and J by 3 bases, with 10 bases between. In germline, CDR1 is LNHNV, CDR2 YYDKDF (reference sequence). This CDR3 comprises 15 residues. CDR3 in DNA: TGTGCCACCAGCAGAGGGACAGATCTCAATCAGCCCCAGCATTTT. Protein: CATSRGTDLNQPQHF.

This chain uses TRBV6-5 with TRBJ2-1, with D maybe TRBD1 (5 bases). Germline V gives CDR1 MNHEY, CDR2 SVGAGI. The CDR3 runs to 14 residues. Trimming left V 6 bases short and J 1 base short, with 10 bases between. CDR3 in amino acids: CASRRDSSYNEQFF. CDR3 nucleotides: TGTGCCAGCAGGAGAGACAGTTCCTACAATGAGCAGTTCTTC.

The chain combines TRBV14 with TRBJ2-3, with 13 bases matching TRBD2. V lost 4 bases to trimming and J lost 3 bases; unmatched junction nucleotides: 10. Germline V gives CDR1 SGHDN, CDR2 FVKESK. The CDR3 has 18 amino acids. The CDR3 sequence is CASSLLGLAGLSTDTQYF. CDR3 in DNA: TGTGCCAGCAGCCTTTTGGGACTAGCGGGATTGTCGACAGATACGCAGTATTTT.

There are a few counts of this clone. DNA of the CDR3: TGTGCCAGCAGTTTGGTAACTGGGGCGGTCACTGAAGCTTTCTTT. Protein product: CASSLVTGAVTEAFF. The chain couples TRBV28 to TRBJ1-1; TRBD1 might be the D (5 bases). This CDR3 comprises 15 residues. V was trimmed by 3 bases and J by 4 bases, leaving 15 bases between them. Germline CDR1 and CDR2: MDHEN and SYDVKM.

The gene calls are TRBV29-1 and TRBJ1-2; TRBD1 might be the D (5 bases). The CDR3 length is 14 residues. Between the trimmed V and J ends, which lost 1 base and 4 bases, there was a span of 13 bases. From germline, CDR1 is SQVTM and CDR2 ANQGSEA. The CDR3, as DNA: TGCAGCGTTGAAGGACCCTACAGGATCTATGGCTACACCTTC. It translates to CSVEGPYRIYGYTF. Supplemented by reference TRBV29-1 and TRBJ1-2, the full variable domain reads SAVISQKPSRDICQRGTSLTIQCQVDSQVTMMFWYRQQPGQSLTLIATANQGSEATYESGFVIDKFPISRPNLTFSTLTVSNMSPEDSSIYLCSVEGPYRIYGYTFGSGTRLTVV.

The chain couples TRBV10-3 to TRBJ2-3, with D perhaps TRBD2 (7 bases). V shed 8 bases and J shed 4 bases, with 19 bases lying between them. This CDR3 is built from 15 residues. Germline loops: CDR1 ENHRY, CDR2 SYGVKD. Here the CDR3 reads CAIEPGAGAADTQYF. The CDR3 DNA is TGTGCCATCGAGCCGGGGGCGGGAGCAGCAGATACGCAGTATTTT.

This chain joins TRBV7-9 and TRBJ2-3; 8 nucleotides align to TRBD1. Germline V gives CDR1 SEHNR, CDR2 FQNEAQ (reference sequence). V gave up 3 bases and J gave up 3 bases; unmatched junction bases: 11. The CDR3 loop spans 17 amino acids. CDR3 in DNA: TGTGCCAGCAGCTTCGTACGACAGGGGCGAGGGACAGATACGCAGTATTTT. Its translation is CASSFVRQGRGTDTQYF.

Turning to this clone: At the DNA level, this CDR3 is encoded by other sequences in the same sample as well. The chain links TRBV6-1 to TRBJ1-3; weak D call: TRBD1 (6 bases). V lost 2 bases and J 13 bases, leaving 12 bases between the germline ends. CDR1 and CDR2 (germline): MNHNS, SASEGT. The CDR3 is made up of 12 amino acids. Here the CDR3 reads CASSETDSSIYF. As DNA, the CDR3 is TGTGCCAGCAGTGAAACGGACAGTTCTATATATTTT.

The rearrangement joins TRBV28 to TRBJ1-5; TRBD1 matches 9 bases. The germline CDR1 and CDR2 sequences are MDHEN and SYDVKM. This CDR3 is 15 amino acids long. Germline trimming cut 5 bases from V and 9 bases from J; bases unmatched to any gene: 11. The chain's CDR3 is CASSPPGQGVRPQHF. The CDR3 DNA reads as TGTGCCAGCAGTCCTCCGGGACAGGGTGTACGGCCCCAGCATTTT.

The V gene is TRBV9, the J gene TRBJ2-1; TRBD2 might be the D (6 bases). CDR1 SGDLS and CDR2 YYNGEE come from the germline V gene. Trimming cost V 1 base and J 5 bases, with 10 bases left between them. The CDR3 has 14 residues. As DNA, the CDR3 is TGTGCCAGCAGCGTACGCGAGCGGGACAATGAGCAGTTCTTC. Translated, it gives CASSVRERDNEQFF.